Listed below are T cell receptor beta chains from one sample, sequenced in a study of T cells in Graves' hyperthyroidism and ophthalmopathy. TCRdb re-called the multiplex PCR reads through MiXCR, storing one row per CDR3 protein. Altogether about 840,000 distinct CDR3 sequences are present, 38% being singletons, with the ten largest covering 8% to 9%. The source material was blood. These receptors all stem from a man between 18 and 35 years old with Graves' hyperthyroidism. Both conserved end residues are part of each CDR3. The order of the fields is V gene, clone size, D gene, J gene, CDR3 DNA, CDR3 protein. D genes are given only for firm matches. Clone size is shown for a subset of rows, as once, few, many or a class of expanded clone.

>TRBV4-1|.|.|TRBJ1-2
TGCGCCAGCAGCCAAGATCAGACAGTCGCTAACTATGGCTACACCTTC
CASSQDQTVANYGYTF
>TRBV7-8|few|.|TRBJ2-5
TGTGCCAGCAGCTTAGTCCGCAGTCAAGAGACCCAGTACTTC
CASSLVRSQETQYF
>TRBV14|many|.|TRBJ1-6
TGTGCCAGCAGCCAAGAGGGGAATTCACCCCTCCACTTT
CASSQEGNSPLHF
>TRBV6-5|.|.|TRBJ1-2
TGTGCCAGCAGTGAAGTGGGAGCGAAGTATGGCTACACCTTC
CASSEVGAKYGYTF
>TRBV7-3|many|.|TRBJ2-5
TGTGCCAGCAGCTTAACTAGCGGAGAGACCCAGTACTTC
CASSLTSGETQYF
>TRBV24-1|.|TRBD2|TRBJ2-7
TGTGCCAGCAGCCCCGCTAGCGGGAACTACGAGCAGTACTTC
CASSPASGNYEQYF
>TRBV4-2|.|TRBD1|TRBJ2-7
TGTGCCAGCAGCCGCTCCACAGGGGTGGACTACGAGCAGTACTTC
CASSRSTGVDYEQYF
>TRBV7-2|many|.|TRBJ1-1
TGTGCCAGCAGCTTCTCGGGGGCGCAAGCTTTCTTT
CASSFSGAQAFF
>TRBV15|.|.|TRBJ2-7
TGTGCCACCAGCAGCACCCGGGACACCTACGAGCAGTACTTC
CATSSTRDTYEQYF
>TRBV20-1|.|TRBD1|TRBJ1-5
TGCAGTGTTGCGGACGACAGGGTCAAAAATCGGCCCCAGCATTTT
CSVADDRVKNRPQHF